One sample yielded the 30 T cell receptor beta chains listed below, sequenced in a study of identical twins. TCRdb processed the 5' RACE reads anew with MiXCR; each CDR3 protein has one entry. The profile shows under 1 million distinct CDR3 sequences, more than 9% of them singletons. The same data also contributed to another study, on yellow fever vaccine responses in identical twins.

The sequenced sample was PBMCs. These receptors were obtained from a young woman in good health.

This clonotype was detected ten times or more. This chain joins TRBV28 and TRBJ2-7; maybe TRBD2 (6 bases). Trimming took 7 bases from V and 4 from J, leaving 23 bases between them. CDR1 and CDR2 from the germline V gene are MDHEN and SYDVKM. CDR3 length equals 16 residues. CDR3 DNA sequence: TGTGCCAGCACCCAGACTGGGGGGAGTTCATCGTACGAGCAGTACTTC. Its translation is CASTQTGGSSSYEQYF.

The rearrangement links TRBV7-3 to TRBJ2-1; TRBD2 agrees at 13 bases. Trimming took 2 bases from V and 5 from J; bases not matched to a gene: 6. There are 17 residues in the CDR3. The germline gives CDR1 SGHTA, CDR2 FQGTGA. The CDR3 region is CASSLVGLAGSNNEQFF. CDR3 sequence (DNA): TGTGCCAGCAGCTTAGTGGGACTAGCGGGATCTAACAATGAGCAGTTCTTC.

The chain links TRBV7-6 to TRBJ2-7; TRBD2 agrees at 8 bases. Germline loops: CDR1 SGHVS, CDR2 FNYEAQ. The CDR3 contains 16 residues. The ends lost 5 bases at V and 3 bases at J; junction bases unmatched: 12. The CDR3 DNA reads TGTGCCAGCAGCGGTAGAGTCAGTAGCGGGATCTACGAGCAGTACTTC. The encoded protein is CASSGRVSSGIYEQYF.

The V gene is TRBV7-9, the J gene TRBJ2-1; D gene unclear. This CDR3 region has 12 residues. In germline, CDR1 is SEHNR, CDR2 FQNEAQ (reference sequence). Deletions cut 1 base from V and 9 bases from J, with 7 bases between. Here the CDR3 DNA reads TGTGCCAGCAGCTTAGGTATGGGTGAGCAGTTCTTC. Translation gives CASSLGMGEQFF.

The CDR3 DNA is TGCGCCAGCAGCTTGGCTCCGACTAGATTAGTCAGAGAGACCCAGTACTTC. Protein sequence: CASSLAPTRLVRETQYF. The rearrangement uses TRBV5-1 and TRBJ2-5, with a possible D match to TRBD2 (6 bases). The V and J ends lost 0 bases and 4 bases respectively, with 19 bases between them. Germline CDR1 reads SGHRS; CDR2 reads YFSETQ. CDR3 length equals 17 residues.

The rearrangement joins TRBV12-3 or TRBV12-4 to TRBJ1-1, with D hard to call. The ends were cut back, 4 bases at V and 4 bases at J, with 13 bases in the middle. The CDR3 runs 14 residues. The CDR3 bases are TGTGCCAGCAGTTCAAGGGAGCGGGGCACTGAAGCTTTCTTT. As protein: CASSSRERGTEAFF.

This clonotype was detected ten times or more. The chain joins TRBV6-5 to TRBJ2-7, with 9 bases lining up with TRBD1. The V segment lost 4 bases and the J segment 6 bases; nucleotides outside the gene matches: 13. CDR1 and CDR2 from the germline V gene are MNHEY and SVGAGI. The CDR3 extends over 16 amino acids. The CDR3 DNA reads TGTGCCAGCAGTTTTTATGTGGGGACAGGGTTGGGCGAGCAGTACTTC. Translating it yields CASSFYVGTGLGEQYF.

This clonotype was recorded a few times. V usage is TRBV12-3 or TRBV12-4 and J usage is TRBJ2-7; either TRBD1 or TRBD2 may supply D (5 bases each). This CDR3 has 14 residues. V was clipped by 8 bases and J by 0 bases, with 14 bases between them. CDR3 in DNA: TGTGCCAGCGCTTCGGGACGGAGCTCCTACGAGCAGTACTTC. Translating it yields CASASGRSSYEQYF.

The chain combines TRBV6-1 with TRBJ1-4; D is undetermined. With 5 bases removed from V and 6 bases from J, the gap between germline ends came to 16 bases. The CDR3 consists of 15 residues. Germline V gives CDR1 MNHNS, CDR2 SASEGT. The CDR3 nucleotides read TGTGCCAGCAGTCGCACTTGGGCTACGGATGAAAAACTGTTTTTT. Residues: CASSRTWATDEKLFF.

V is TRBV3-1 and J is TRBJ2-7; D remains unclear. Trimming took 1 base from V and 2 from J, leaving 12 bases between them. Looked up from germline, CDR1 is LGHDT and CDR2 is YNNKEL (reference sequence). This CDR3 comprises 15 residues. The CDR3 reads CASSQVGNAAYEQYF. The DNA for the CDR3 is TGTGCCAGCAGCCAAGTGGGGAACGCCGCCTACGAGCAGTACTTC.

This clonotype was observed a few times. In DNA form, the CDR3 reads TGTGCCAGCACAAGTTTCTCCCTACTAGAGAGCTCCTACAATGAGCAGTTCTTC. Amino acids: CASTSFSLLESSYNEQFF. The rearrangement links TRBV28 to TRBJ2-1; a possible D gene is TRBD2 (5 bases). The CDR3 contains 18 residues. The germline V gene has CDR1 MDHEN and CDR2 SYDVKM. The germline V and J ends were trimmed by 7 bases and 0 bases, with 22 bases remaining between them. The full variable domain, its missing parts supplied by reference TRBV28 and TRBJ2-1, is DVKVTQSSRYLVKRTGEKVFLECVQDMDHENMFWYRQDPGLGLRLIYFSYDVKMKEKGDIPEGYSVSREKKERFSLILESASTNQTSMYLCASTSFSLLESSYNEQFFGPGTRLTVL.

As concerns this clonotype: The junction departs from germline at one end; a sequencing error may be responsible. This rearrangement joins TRBV3-1 to TRBJ2-1, with TRBD2 identical over 10 bases. Germline CDR1 is LGHDT and CDR2 is YNNKEL (reference sequence). The CDR3 is 15 residues long. CDR3 in DNA: TGTGCCTGCAGCCAAGCGCCTAGCGGGAGTTATGAGCAGTTCTTC. This codes for CACSQAPSGSYEQFF.

This clonotype has a handful of counts. The chain carries TRBV6-1 and TRBJ2-5; 10 bases agree with TRBD2. In germline, CDR1 is MNHNS, CDR2 SASEGT. This CDR3 is built from 14 residues. Unmatched junction bases numbered 7, after V lost 7 bases and J lost 5 bases. CDR3 coding DNA: TGTGCCAGCACCGAAGCGGGAGGGCGGGAGACCCAGTACTTC. Its protein product is CASTEAGGRETQYF.

This clonotype was seen a handful of times. CDR3 protein: CASSLWSVDEQYF. CDR3 coding DNA: TGTGCCAGCAGTCTTTGGAGTGTTGACGAGCAGTACTTC. The chain links TRBV6-1 to TRBJ2-7; D is ambiguous. The V end was cut by 5 bases, the J end by 5 bases, with 13 bases between. CDR1 and CDR2 (germline): MNHNS, SASEGT. This CDR3 has 13 residues.

The chain has TRBV5-1 and TRBJ2-2; 8 nucleotides line up with TRBD2. The CDR3 runs 15 residues. Per germline, CDR1 SGHRS and CDR2 YFSETQ. V lost 2 bases, J lost 6 bases, and 6 bases stayed unmatched. The chain's CDR3 is CASSLSGGAAGELFF. The CDR3 bases are TGCGCCAGCAGCTTAAGCGGGGGCGCGGCCGGGGAGCTGTTTTTT.

The chain couples TRBV15 to TRBJ2-1; possibly TRBD2 for D (6 bases). Trimming took off 3 bases at V and 0 bases at J, with 15 bases between the two ends. The CDR3 has 17 amino acids. Germline assignment: CDR1 LNHNV and CDR2 YYDKDF (reference sequence). CDR3 DNA: TGTGCCACCAGCAGGAAGAGCGGGCCGAGCTCCTACAATGAGCAGTTCTTC. Protein: CATSRKSGPSSYNEQFF.

This clonotype came up many times. This chain uses TRBV5-1 with TRBJ1-2, with 7 bases identical to TRBD1. The germline V gene encodes CDR1 SGHRS and CDR2 YFSETQ. The CDR3 spans 16 residues. V shed 4 bases, J shed 0 bases, and the junction held 9 bases outside the gene matches. CDR3 region: CASSPGNRGANYGYTF. The CDR3 DNA follows: TGCGCCAGCAGCCCAGGAAACAGGGGAGCTAACTATGGCTACACCTTC.

Only a few counts were recorded for this clonotype. The V call is TRBV20-1, the J call TRBJ2-1; 7 nucleotides agree with TRBD1. J lost 5 bases, V lost 6 bases, and 7 bases had no gene match. There are 13 residues in the CDR3. Germline CDR1 and CDR2: DFQATT and SNEGSKA (reference sequence). The CDR3 sequence: CSATGTAHNEQFF. CDR3 nucleotide sequence: TGCAGTGCGACCGGGACAGCACACAATGAGCAGTTCTTC.

In this sample, this clonotype turned up many times. The chain links TRBV10-3 to TRBJ1-5, with no clear D. CDR3 length equals 14 residues. Between the trimmed V and J ends, which lost 3 bases and 4 bases, there was a span of 10 bases. Per germline, CDR1 ENHRY and CDR2 SYGVKD. CDR3 in amino acids: CAISEGLQNQPQHF. CDR3 coding DNA: TGTGCCATCAGTGAAGGGCTCCAGAATCAGCCCCAGCATTTT.

This chain connects TRBV3-1 to TRBJ2-3; TRBD2 is a possible D gene (5 bases). Deletions cut 1 base from V and 0 bases from J, with 17 bases between. The germline V gene has CDR1 LGHDT and CDR2 YNNKEL (reference sequence). The CDR3 is 18 residues long. The CDR3 spells CASSQGYWGDPSTDTQYF. The CDR3 DNA reads as TGTGCCAGCAGCCAAGGGTATTGGGGAGACCCGAGCACAGATACGCAGTATTTT.

This clonotype was counted a few times. The rearrangement joins TRBV5-1 to TRBJ2-7; 10 nucleotides align to TRBD2. The CDR3 length is 14 residues. V shed 3 bases, J shed 5 bases, and the junction held 5 bases outside the gene matches. Germline V gene sequence: CDR1 SGHRS, CDR2 YFSETQ. The CDR3 loop reads CASSSVAGGDEQYV. CDR3 coding DNA: TGCGCCAGCAGCTCAGTAGCGGGGGGTGACGAGCAGTACGTC.

The chain joins TRBV10-1 to TRBJ2-2; 8 bases are shared with TRBD2. J gave up 1 base and V 4 bases, and 8 bases lay outside the gene matches. Germline V gene lookup returns CDR1 WNHNN and CDR2 SYGVQD (reference sequence). The length of the CDR3 is 17 residues. This CDR3 is CASSALLTSENTGELFF. DNA of the CDR3: TGCGCCAGCAGTGCCCTTTTGACTAGCGAGAACACCGGGGAGCTGTTTTTT.

This clonotype was picked up many times. The chain carries TRBV25-1 and TRBJ1-1; D call uncertain. The CDR3 is made up of 12 amino acids. The germline CDR1 and CDR2 sequences are MGHDK and SYGVNS. The germline V and J ends were trimmed by 1 base and 4 bases, with 4 bases remaining between them. CDR3 sequence: CASSELGTEAFF. The CDR3 DNA sequence: TGTGCCAGCAGTGAATTGGGCACTGAAGCTTTCTTT.

This CDR3 is CASSLSGRVEQYF. DNA for the CDR3: TGTGCCAGCAGCTTAAGCGGGAGGGTCGAGCAGTACTTC. This rearrangement joins TRBV7-9 to TRBJ2-7, with TRBD2 matching 10 bases. The V gene end was trimmed by 2 bases and the J gene end by 6 bases; junction bases not matched to a gene: 1. The germline gives CDR1 SEHNR, CDR2 FQNEAQ (reference sequence). The CDR3 is 13 residues long.

The chain combines TRBV21-1 with TRBJ2-3. TRBV21-1 is labeled a pseudogene. The CDR3 sequence is 14 residues long. The CDR3 loop is CASSSPEAADTQYF. The CDR3 region has the DNA TGTGCCAGCAGCAGCCCAGAAGCCGCGGATACGCAGTATTTT.

V is TRBV7-2 and J is TRBJ2-1; D not resolved. Germline V gene sequence: CDR1 SGHTA, CDR2 FQGNSA. Trimming removed 2 bases from V and 2 bases from J, with 13 bases in between. The CDR3 loop spans 16 amino acids. The CDR3 reads CASSLPGSGPYNEQFF. The CDR3 bases are TGTGCCAGCAGCTTACCCGGGTCAGGACCCTACAATGAGCAGTTCTTC.

This clonotype was picked up a small number of times. V and J are TRBV11-3 and TRBJ1-3; D unresolved. The CDR3 totals 12 residues. The V gene's germline CDR1 is SGHNT and CDR2 YENEEA. Trimming cost V 4 bases and J 8 bases, with 9 bases left between them. CDR3 loop: CASSSYSDTIYF. CDR3 coding DNA: TGTGCCAGCAGCTCCTATTCGGACACCATATATTTT.

This clonotype was picked up a small number of times. The chain combines TRBV5-1 with TRBJ2-2; 7 bases are shared with TRBD2. Trimming cost V 2 bases and J 0 bases; bases outside gene matches: 4. Germline loops: CDR1 SGHRS, CDR2 YFSETQ. The CDR3 covers 16 residues. CDR3 sequence: CASSFRGDPNTGELFF. The CDR3 DNA reads as TGCGCCAGCAGCTTCCGGGGGGACCCGAACACCGGGGAGCTGTTTTTT.

This clonotype occurred many times. V and J are TRBV27 and TRBJ2-3; D not resolved. CDR1 MNHEY and CDR2 SMNVEV come from the germline V gene (reference sequence). This CDR3 comprises 15 residues. With 2 bases removed from V and 0 bases from J, the gap between germline ends came to 9 bases. This CDR3 is CASSLTTASTDTQYF. The CDR3 DNA sequence: TGTGCCAGCAGTTTAACAACCGCTAGCACAGATACGCAGTATTTT.

This sequence joins TRBV28 and TRBJ1-1, with TRBD1 matching 7 bases. There are 20 residues in the CDR3. Per germline, CDR1 MDHEN and CDR2 SYDVKM. With 6 bases clipped from V and 3 bases from J, the junction kept 25 bases outside the gene matches. The CDR3 here is CASSLASRTGYYARDTEAFF. CDR3 nucleotide sequence: TGTGCCAGCAGCCTAGCCTCCCGGACAGGTTATTACGCAAGGGACACTGAAGCTTTCTTT. Complete variable domain (other parts from reference TRBV28 and TRBJ1-1): DVKVTQSSRYLVKRTGEKVFLECVQDMDHENMFWYRQDPGLGLRLIYFSYDVKMKEKGDIPEGYSVSREKKERFSLILESASTNQTSMYLCASSLASRTGYYARDTEAFFGQGTRLTVV.